A selection of T cell receptor beta chains follows, all from one sample in a study of CD8+ T cells in alopecia areata. Sequencing was performed with immunoSEQ multiplex PCR; in TCRdb, only in-frame clones are kept and a portion is missing. The table records around 200,000 clones, 64% of them present only once. Sequenced material: CD4+ T cells sorted from blood, taken at week 4, from a patient treated with tofacitinib. Receptor source: a human donor with alopecia areata. Each CDR3 is given with its conserved first and last residue. The D gene is left open where the match is weak. Rows give clone size only sometimes, using once, few, many, or a class for an expanded clone.

CDR3: CASSSGTANTGELFF
DNA: TGCGCCAGCAGCTCCGGGACGGCGAACACCGGGGAGCTGTTTTTT
D: .
V: TRBV5-1
J: TRBJ2-2
size: .

CDR3: CAWGRWDKTKNIQYF
DNA: TGTGCCTGGGGGCGATGGGACAAAACCAAAAACATTCAGTACTTC
D: .
V: TRBV30
J: TRBJ2-4
size: .

CDR3: CASSLYSGQVQFF
DNA: TGCGCCAGCAGCTTGTATTCGGGACAGGTGCAGTTCTTC
D: TRBD1
V: TRBV5-1
J: TRBJ2-1
size: few

CDR3: CASSESGRGLYGYTF
DNA: TGTGCCAGCAGTGAATCTGGCAGGGGGCTTTACGGCTACACCTTC
D: TRBD1
V: TRBV25-1
J: TRBJ1-2
size: .

CDR3: CASSPGTGLETQYF
DNA: TGCGCCAGCAGTCCCGGGACAGGGTTAGAGACCCAGTACTTC
D: TRBD1
V: TRBV5-1
J: TRBJ2-5
size: .

CDR3: CASSSTSKGGYTF
DNA: TGTGCCAGCAGCTCAACATCGAAGGGTGGCTACACCTTC
D: .
V: TRBV5-4
J: TRBJ1-2
size: .

CDR3: CASSLGLAGARDTQYF
DNA: TGTGCCAGCAGCTTAGGACTAGCGGGGGCACGGGATACGCAGTATTTT
D: TRBD2
V: TRBV7-2
J: TRBJ2-3
size: once

CDR3: CASGPGVRKQYF
DNA: TGTGCTAGTGGACCAGGGGTCAGAAAGCAGTACTTC
D: .
V: TRBV12-5
J: TRBJ2-7
size: .

CDR3: CASSEGWGIEAFF
DNA: TGTGCCAGCAGTGAAGGGTGGGGTATTGAAGCTTTCTTT
D: .
V: TRBV25-1
J: TRBJ1-1
size: .

CDR3: CASSLDRLYEQYF
DNA: TGTGCCAGCAGCCTCGACAGGCTCTACGAGCAGTACTTC
D: .
V: TRBV11-2
J: TRBJ2-7
size: once

CDR3: CAIHGGGNYGYTF
DNA: TGTGCCATCCACGGAGGGGGTAACTATGGCTACACCTTC
D: .
V: TRBV10-3
J: TRBJ1-2
size: few

CDR3: CASSLVGYEQYF
DNA: TGTGCCAGCAGCTTAGTGGGATACGAGCAGTACTTC
D: .
V: TRBV7-9
J: TRBJ2-7
size: .

CDR3: CASSHGNPLHF
DNA: TGCGCCAGCAGTCATGGCAACCCCCTCCACTTT
D: .
V: TRBV23-1
J: TRBJ1-6
size: few

CDR3: CASSGGTILPQYF
DNA: TGCGCCAGCAGTGGGGGGACTATTCTACCCCAGTACTTC
D: TRBD2
V: TRBV10-1
J: TRBJ2-5
size: .

CDR3: CASTSSPDESETQYF
DNA: TGTGCCAGTACTTCATCCCCCGATGAGTCGGAGACCCAGTACTTC
D: .
V: TRBV19
J: TRBJ2-5
size: .

CDR3: CSVSTEGANYGYTF
DNA: TGCAGCGTCTCCACCGAGGGGGCCAACTATGGCTACACCTTC
D: TRBD1
V: TRBV29-1
J: TRBJ1-2
size: few

CDR3: CASSQLAGGRDTQYF
DNA: TGCGCCAGCAGCCAACTAGCGGGGGGGCGAGATACGCAGTATTTT
D: TRBD2
V: TRBV4-3
J: TRBJ2-3
size: .

CDR3: CAWSVPVTGGDEQYF
DNA: TGTGCCTGGAGTGTACCAGTAACAGGGGGGGACGAGCAGTACTTC
D: .
V: TRBV30
J: TRBJ2-7
size: .

CDR3: CASSLAKGEAADTQYF
DNA: TGTGCCAGCAGCTTGGCCAAGGGGGAGGCGGCAGATACGCAGTATTTT
D: .
V: TRBV5-4
J: TRBJ2-3
size: .

CDR3: CATSRGQGLSGANVLTF
DNA: TGTGCCACCAGCAGGGGACAGGGTCTCTCTGGGGCCAACGTCCTGACTTTC
D: TRBD1
V: TRBV15
J: TRBJ2-6
size: few

CDR3: CASSLATGAVETQYF
DNA: TGTGCCAGCAGCTTAGCGACAGGGGCTGTAGAGACCCAGTACTTC
D: TRBD1
V: TRBV7-2
J: TRBJ2-5
size: few

CDR3: CAWRVGVGGDEQFF
DNA: TGTGCCTGGAGAGTAGGGGTTGGGGGCGATGAGCAGTTCTTC
D: .
V: TRBV30
J: TRBJ2-1
size: .

CDR3: CASSYSGVEAFF
DNA: TGTGCCAGCAGTTATTCAGGGGTTGAAGCTTTCTTT
D: .
V: TRBV2
J: TRBJ1-1
size: once

CDR3: CASSEVRENSPLHF
DNA: TGTGCCAGCAGTGAAGTGAGGGAGAATTCACCCCTCCACTTT
D: .
V: TRBV6-1
J: TRBJ1-6
size: .

CDR3: CSVIRGAEAFF
DNA: TGCAGCGTGATCAGGGGGGCTGAAGCTTTCTTT
D: TRBD1
V: TRBV29-1
J: TRBJ1-1
size: .

CDR3: CASARSTGAEKLFF
DNA: TGTGCCAGCGCAAGAAGTACAGGGGCTGAAAAACTGTTTTTT
D: TRBD1
V: TRBV6-5
J: TRBJ1-4
size: .